A selection of T cell receptor beta chains follows, all from one sample in a study of CD8 T cells in Susac syndrome. In TCRdb, the immunoSEQ multiplex PCR reads were re-called with MiXCR into one record per CDR3 protein. The profile shows 150,000 or so distinct CDR3 sequences, 92% of them singletons. The sample taken for sequencing was CD4+ T cells from PBMCs. The receptors originated from a human donor in good health. Each CDR3 is given without its conserved first and last residue.

J gene,V gene,CDR3 protein
TRBJ2-1,TRBV20-1,SAGWVGEQF
TRBJ2-4,TRBV28,ASSPRNIQY
TRBJ2-4,TRBV19,ASSIVGGHYNVNIQY
TRBJ2-3,TRBV27,ASSLQGLSNMQY
TRBJ1-4,TRBV11-2,ASSRDRTNEKLF
TRBJ2-2,TRBV7-9,ASSLLTGELF
TRBJ1-4,TRBV5-1,ASSSGTGGEKLF
TRBJ1-2,TRBV27,ASSKQPGYGYT
TRBJ2-7,TRBV5-1,ASSLDPGVSYEQY
TRBJ2-5,TRBV7-3,ASSLLFGTGETQY
TRBJ1-2,TRBV7-2,ASSPRAYGYT
TRBJ2-2,TRBV27,ASSTRQGRTGELF
TRBJ1-3,TRBV6-5,ASRIYRDGRNTIY
TRBJ2-7,TRBV18,ASSPPSRGGSYEQY
TRBJ2-7,TRBV4-3,ASSQDRSYEQY
TRBJ2-1,TRBV11-2,ASSLGGGLADLPTYNEQF
TRBJ2-5,TRBV6-5,ASSYSGLAPGETQY
TRBJ2-7,TRBV6-5,ASSYSKGVEQY
TRBJ2-5,TRBV12-5,ASSLDRGWETQY
TRBJ2-1,TRBV12-3/TRBV12-4,ASSAQGALKF
TRBJ2-2,TRBV19,ASSIDRANTGELF
TRBJ2-2,TRBV6-2/TRBV6-3,ASSYSGRGLAGELF